Listed below are T cell receptor beta chains from one sample, sequenced in a study of OX40 agonist ivuxolimab in advanced cancers. Profiled with immunoSEQ multiplex PCR; TCRdb holds only in-frame clones, not every one. The sample gives roughly 60,000 clones, 75% to 95% of which show up once; roughly 0.45% is in the top ten. The sample here was CD4+ or CD8+ T cells sorted from blood, taken in a trial of the OX40 agonist ivuxolimab. The origin of the receptors is an adult with an advanced solid tumor such as melanoma, head and neck, liver or kidney cancer. Each CDR3 is given with its conserved first and last residue. Fields, in order: V gene, D gene, clone size, J gene, CDR3 length, CDR3 DNA, CDR3 protein. A D gene is named only where the DNA matches it firmly. Size is omitted from some rows. Given values are once, few, many or a class for expanded clones.

v_gene: TRBV5-4; d_gene: TRBD1; abundance: .; j_gene: TRBJ2-3; len: 16; CDR3nt: TGTGCCAGCAGCACGCGACGGACAGGGAGCACAGATACGCAGTATTTT; CDR3aa: CASSTRRTGSTDTQYF
v_gene: TRBV25-1; d_gene: TRBD2; abundance: .; j_gene: TRBJ2-2; len: 15; CDR3nt: TGTGCCAGCAGTGAATCCGGGACTAGCACCGGGGAGCTGTTTTTT; CDR3aa: CASSESGTSTGELFF
v_gene: TRBV6-5; d_gene: .; abundance: .; j_gene: TRBJ2-3; len: 11; CDR3nt: TGTGCCAGCAGCTCTTTGCGGGCGCAGTATTTT; CDR3aa: CASSSLRAQYF
v_gene: TRBV28; d_gene: .; abundance: .; j_gene: TRBJ1-1; len: 14; CDR3nt: TGTGCCAGCACTACCCCTCAGGGAGGGGCTGAAGCTTTCTTT; CDR3aa: CASTTPQGGAEAFF
v_gene: TRBV4-3; d_gene: .; abundance: .; j_gene: TRBJ2-2; len: 15; CDR3nt: TGCGCCAGCAGCACCTATAGTGGGAACACCGGGGAGCTGTTTTTT; CDR3aa: CASSTYSGNTGELFF
v_gene: TRBV18; d_gene: TRBD1; abundance: .; j_gene: TRBJ2-6; len: 18; CDR3nt: TGTGCCAGCTCATCAGGACAGGGGCTCTTGACTGGGGCCAACGTCCTGACTTTC; CDR3aa: CASSSGQGLLTGANVLTF
v_gene: TRBV10-2; d_gene: TRBD1; abundance: .; j_gene: TRBJ2-7; len: 16; CDR3nt: TGCGCCAGCATCCACACACCGGGACAGGGGGCAGGGGAGCAGTACTTC; CDR3aa: CASIHTPGQGAGEQYF
v_gene: TRBV19; d_gene: TRBD1; abundance: .; j_gene: TRBJ2-7; len: 15; CDR3nt: TGTGCCAGTAGTATTTTGGGGACAGTCCCCTCCGAGCAGTACTTC; CDR3aa: CASSILGTVPSEQYF
v_gene: TRBV7-2; d_gene: TRBD2; abundance: .; j_gene: TRBJ2-3; len: 18; CDR3nt: TGTGCCAGCAGCCGAACACCGGGACTAGCGGGAGGTGCGGATACGCAGTATTTT; CDR3aa: CASSRTPGLAGGADTQYF
v_gene: TRBV7-6; d_gene: .; abundance: few; j_gene: TRBJ1-1; len: 12; CDR3nt: TGTGCCAGCAGCCCTTTGGGCACTGAAGCTTTCTTT; CDR3aa: CASSPLGTEAFF
v_gene: TRBV7-9; d_gene: .; abundance: .; j_gene: TRBJ2-2; len: 11; CDR3nt: TGTGCCAGCACGGGGACCGGGGAGCTGTTTTTT; CDR3aa: CASTGTGELFF
v_gene: TRBV13; d_gene: TRBD2; abundance: .; j_gene: TRBJ2-2; len: 18; CDR3nt: TGTGCCAGCAGCACCCGTACGGGACTAGCGGCCCTGGGCGGGGAGCTGTTTTTT; CDR3aa: CASSTRTGLAALGGELFF
v_gene: TRBV5-1; d_gene: TRBD2; abundance: .; j_gene: TRBJ2-7; len: 15; CDR3nt: TGCGCCAGCAGGGCCGGGACTAGCGGACCCTACGAGCAGTACTTC; CDR3aa: CASRAGTSGPYEQYF
v_gene: TRBV5-1; d_gene: TRBD2; abundance: .; j_gene: TRBJ2-1; len: 18; CDR3nt: TGCGCCAGCAGCTTGGGACTAGCGGGAACCCTCCTTTACAATGAGCAGTTCTTC; CDR3aa: CASSLGLAGTLLYNEQFF
v_gene: TRBV2; d_gene: .; abundance: .; j_gene: TRBJ2-2; len: 15; CDR3nt: TGTGCCAGCAGTGAACGGCTGTTGAACACCGGGGAGCTGTTTTTT; CDR3aa: CASSERLLNTGELFF
v_gene: TRBV25-1; d_gene: .; abundance: .; j_gene: TRBJ1-6; len: 15; CDR3nt: TGTGCCAGCAGTGAGCTAGGGGGTTATAATTCACCCCTCCACTTT; CDR3aa: CASSELGGYNSPLHF
v_gene: TRBV18; d_gene: .; abundance: .; j_gene: TRBJ1-1; len: 14; CDR3nt: TGTGCCAGCTCACCAACCCCGGGAGACTCTGAAGCTTTCTTT; CDR3aa: CASSPTPGDSEAFF
v_gene: TRBV19; d_gene: .; abundance: .; j_gene: TRBJ1-5; len: 12; CDR3nt: TGTGCCAGTAGGCAGGGAAATCAGCCCCAGCATTTT; CDR3aa: CASRQGNQPQHF
v_gene: TRBV11-2; d_gene: .; abundance: .; j_gene: TRBJ1-1; len: 13; CDR3nt: TGTGCCAGCAGCTTACAGGAGAACACTGAAGCTTTCTTT; CDR3aa: CASSLQENTEAFF
v_gene: TRBV19; d_gene: .; abundance: once; j_gene: TRBJ2-1; len: 16; CDR3nt: TGTGCCAGTAGAGGGCAAGGCGTGTCAGCGGACGATGAGCAGTTCTTC; CDR3aa: CASRGQGVSADDEQFF
v_gene: TRBV15; d_gene: .; abundance: .; j_gene: TRBJ2-5; len: 15; CDR3nt: TGTGCCACCAGCAGAGGCGAACTAGAGGGAGAGACCCAGTACTTC; CDR3aa: CATSRGELEGETQYF
v_gene: TRBV30; d_gene: .; abundance: .; j_gene: TRBJ2-5; len: 11; CDR3nt: TGTGCCTGGAGAGATCAAGAGACCCAGTACTTC; CDR3aa: CAWRDQETQYF
v_gene: TRBV6-5; d_gene: .; abundance: .; j_gene: TRBJ1-2; len: 12; CDR3nt: TGTGCCAGCAGGGGGGGACGTTATGGCTACACCTTC; CDR3aa: CASRGGRYGYTF
v_gene: TRBV5-1; d_gene: TRBD1; abundance: .; j_gene: TRBJ2-7; len: 15; CDR3nt: TGCGCCAGCAGCTTGGCGGGGACAGCCTCCTACGAGCAGTACTTC; CDR3aa: CASSLAGTASYEQYF
v_gene: TRBV7-9; d_gene: TRBD2; abundance: .; j_gene: TRBJ2-1; len: 15; CDR3nt: TGTGCCAGCAGCACGCTAGCGGGAGATATCAATGAGCAGTTCTTC; CDR3aa: CASSTLAGDINEQFF
v_gene: TRBV4-3; d_gene: .; abundance: .; j_gene: TRBJ2-7; len: 15; CDR3nt: TGCGCCAGCAGCCATAGCGGAGATGGAACCTACGAGCAGTACTTC; CDR3aa: CASSHSGDGTYEQYF
v_gene: TRBV15; d_gene: .; abundance: .; j_gene: TRBJ1-2; len: 16; CDR3nt: TGTGCCACCAGCAGACCTGGGACGGTATCTAACTATGGCTACACCTTC; CDR3aa: CATSRPGTVSNYGYTF
v_gene: TRBV6-4; d_gene: .; abundance: .; j_gene: TRBJ2-3; len: 15; CDR3nt: TGTGCCAGCAGTCCTGACAGGAGTAGCACAGATACGCAGTATTTT; CDR3aa: CASSPDRSSTDTQYF
v_gene: TRBV14; d_gene: TRBD2; abundance: .; j_gene: TRBJ2-7; len: 15; CDR3nt: TGTGCCAGCAGCCCCGCACTAGCGGGAGTCTACGAGCAGTACTTC; CDR3aa: CASSPALAGVYEQYF
v_gene: TRBV6-5; d_gene: TRBD1; abundance: few; j_gene: TRBJ1-5; len: 15; CDR3nt: TGTGCCAGCAGTACACGGACAGGAGGGAATCAGCCCCAGCATTTT; CDR3aa: CASSTRTGGNQPQHF
v_gene: TRBV30; d_gene: .; abundance: .; j_gene: TRBJ1-1; len: 14; CDR3nt: TGTGCCTGGACCCCCCCCGGACCGAACACTGAAGCTTTCTTT; CDR3aa: CAWTPPGPNTEAFF
v_gene: TRBV27; d_gene: TRBD2; abundance: .; j_gene: TRBJ2-7; len: 15; CDR3nt: TGTGCCAGCAGTTTCCGACTAGCGGCGGCTGGAGAGCAGTACTTC; CDR3aa: CASSFRLAAAGEQYF
v_gene: TRBV2; d_gene: TRBD1; abundance: .; j_gene: TRBJ2-3; len: 14; CDR3nt: TGTGCCAGCAGTGGGGACAGATTCACAGATACGCAGTATTTT; CDR3aa: CASSGDRFTDTQYF
v_gene: TRBV5-4; d_gene: .; abundance: .; j_gene: TRBJ2-7; len: 13; CDR3nt: TGTGCCAGCAGCGCTTACTTGGGCCTCGAGCAGTACTTC; CDR3aa: CASSAYLGLEQYF
v_gene: TRBV2; d_gene: .; abundance: .; j_gene: TRBJ1-5; len: 15; CDR3nt: TGTGCCAGCAGGATGCGAAGGGGGAGCAATCAGCCCCAGCATTTT; CDR3aa: CASRMRRGSNQPQHF
v_gene: TRBV6-5; d_gene: TRBD2; abundance: .; j_gene: TRBJ2-1; len: 15; CDR3nt: TGTGCCAGCAGTTCCCGACTAGCCTCGGCTGCGGAGCAGTTCTTC; CDR3aa: CASSSRLASAAEQFF